This TCR beta chain originates from a study of T cell responses to AZD1222 COVID-19 vaccine. The germline CDR1 and CDR2 sequences are LGHNT and FRNRAP. The V and J ends lost 4 bases and 1 base respectively, with 8 bases between them. The CDR3 has 13 amino acids. Regarding the study as a whole: Baseline serostatus was positive in only five to seven AZD1222 recipients. Spike-specific TCRs gained breadth and depth after people received two AZD1222 doses. It should be noted that donors were predominantly white British and more often female, and clonal diversity was possibly underestimated. Repertoires were obtained solely post-peak T cell response.

This clone was seen once. The antigen remains undetermined. TCRdb's table, derived via immunoSEQ multiplex PCR, lists solely in-frame clones and lacks some. The data contain around 120,000 clones, around nine tenths of them singletons. V gene TRBV12-5 combines with J gene TRBJ2-7; D is perhaps TRBD1 (6 bases). The sequencing here drew on peripheral blood, taken on day 0 of AZD1222 vaccination. The receptor was isolated from an adult in good health. CDR3 in amino acids: CASGSTGSYEQYF. The DNA for the CDR3 is TGTGCTAGTGGTTCTACAGGGTCCTACGAGCAGTACTTC.